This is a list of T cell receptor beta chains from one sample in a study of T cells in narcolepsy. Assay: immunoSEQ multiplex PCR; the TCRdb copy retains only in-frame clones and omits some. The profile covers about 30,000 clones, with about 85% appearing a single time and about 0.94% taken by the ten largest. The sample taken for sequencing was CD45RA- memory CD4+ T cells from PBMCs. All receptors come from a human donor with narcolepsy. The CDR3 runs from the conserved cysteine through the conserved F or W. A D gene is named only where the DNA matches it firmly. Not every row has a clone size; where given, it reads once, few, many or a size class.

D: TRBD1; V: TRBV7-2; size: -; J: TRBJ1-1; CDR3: CASSFMTGATEAFF; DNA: TGTGCCAGCAGCTTTATGACAGGGGCCACTGAAGCTTTCTTT
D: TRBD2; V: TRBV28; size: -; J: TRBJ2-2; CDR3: CASLAGDRTGELFF; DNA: TGTGCCAGCCTCGCGGGGGATAGAACCGGGGAGCTGTTTTTT
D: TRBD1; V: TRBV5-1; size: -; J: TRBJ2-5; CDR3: CASSLGTGMGMETQYF; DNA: TGCGCCAGCAGCTTGGGGACAGGGATGGGCATGGAGACCCAGTACTTC
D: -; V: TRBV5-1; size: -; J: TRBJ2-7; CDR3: CASSWLQGYSYEQYF; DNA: TGCGCCAGCAGCTGGCTACAGGGATATTCCTACGAGCAGTACTTC
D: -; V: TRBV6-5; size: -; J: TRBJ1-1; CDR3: CASSTEGATEAFF; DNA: TGTGCCAGCAGTACCGAAGGGGCCACTGAAGCTTTCTTT
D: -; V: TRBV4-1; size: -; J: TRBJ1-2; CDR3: CASSQPTGLGITNYGYTF; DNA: TGCGCCAGCAGCCAACCGACAGGCCTGGGGATAACTAACTATGGCTACACCTTC
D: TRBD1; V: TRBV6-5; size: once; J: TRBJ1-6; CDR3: CASNRDSNNSPLHF; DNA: TGTGCCAGCAATCGGGACAGCAATAATTCACCCCTCCACTTT
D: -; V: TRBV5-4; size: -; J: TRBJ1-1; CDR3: CASSWERKMNTEAFF; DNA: TGTGCCAGCAGCTGGGAGCGGAAAATGAACACTGAAGCTTTCTTT
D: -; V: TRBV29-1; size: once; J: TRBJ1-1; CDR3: CSAGGMRGNTEAFF; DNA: TGCAGCGCCGGGGGAATGCGGGGGAACACTGAAGCTTTCTTT
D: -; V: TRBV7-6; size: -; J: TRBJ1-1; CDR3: CASSLAAGPQAEAFF; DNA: TGTGCCAGCAGCTTAGCGGCAGGGCCTCAGGCTGAAGCTTTCTTT
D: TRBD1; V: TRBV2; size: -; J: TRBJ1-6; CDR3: CASSSTGVGSPLHF; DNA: TGTGCCAGCAGCTCGACAGGGGTAGGGTCACCCCTCCACTTT
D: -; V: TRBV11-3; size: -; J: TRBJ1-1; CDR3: CASSLPMTEAFF; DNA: TGTGCCAGCAGCTTACCGATGACTGAAGCTTTCTTT